This T cell receptor (beta chain) was profiled in a study of STAT3 mutations in large granular lymphocyte leukemia. Study information: More than half of T-LGLL patients received immunosuppressive therapy.

The length of the CDR3 is 15 residues. V lost 5 bases and J lost 4, with 17 bases in between. CDR1 and CDR2 (germline): LNHDA, SQIVND (reference sequence). General study points: Suggested: STAT3 mutation was not the ancestral event for these clonal expansions. At least one immunodominant TCR beta clonotype appeared in every T-cell large granular lymphocyte leukemia patient. Samples missed the first appearance of the clone.

Comments on this clone: Its antigen is undetermined.

Sequencing used immunoSEQ multiplex PCR; TCRdb keeps in-frame clones, though not all of them. Here the sample spans roughly 38,000 clones, more than 70% being singletons. The origin of this receptor is a human donor with T large granular lymphocyte leukemia. Some clones in this sample may be carry-over from other donors' samples. The chain links TRBV19 to TRBJ1-2; no clear D. Sequenced sample: PBMCs. CDR3 nucleotides: TGTGCCAGTAGTGGATATAGGGAGTTCGGCTATGGCTACACCTTC. Its protein is CASSGYREFGYGYTF.